The 32 T cell receptor beta chains presented below share a single source sample, sequenced in a study of cytomegalovirus exposure and HLA in healthy donors. The PCR ran on 60 Vbeta and 13 Jbeta primers. Some clones are missing from TCRdb's copy, which holds only in-frame ones; the method was immunoSEQ multiplex PCR. Here the sample spans around 140,000 clones, approximately 76% being singletons. Sequencing used PBMCs. The source of these receptors is a man aged 40-55 years in good health and CMV-seronegative.

The genes are TRBV14 and TRBJ2-7; D call uncertain. Between the trimmed V and J ends, which lost 2 bases and 4 bases, there was a span of 9 bases. The germline gives CDR1 SGHDN, CDR2 FVKESK. The CDR3 consists of 13 residues. The CDR3 nucleotides read TGTGCCAGCAGCCAATCAGTGAGGTACGAGCAGTACTTC. This gives the protein CASSQSVRYEQYF.

This sequence joins TRBV7-9 and TRBJ1-1; D remains unclear. V shed 5 bases and J shed 8 bases, with 9 bases lying between them. There are 11 residues in the CDR3. From germline, CDR1 is SEHNR and CDR2 FQNEAQ (reference sequence). CDR3 coding DNA: TGTGCCAGCAGCCCTTGGGAGGAAGCTTTCTTT. Its protein is CASSPWEEAFF.

The V gene is TRBV6-1, the J gene TRBJ2-7; D gene unclear. The V gene's germline CDR1 is MNHNS and CDR2 SASEGT. This CDR3 is 13 amino acids long. Trimming cost V 0 bases and J 3 bases, with 6 bases left between them. In DNA form, the CDR3 reads TGTGCCAGCAGTGAAGCGCGCGGCTACGAGCAGTACTTC. Amino acids: CASSEARGYEQYF.

This chain joins TRBV29-1 and TRBJ2-5, with 8 bases identical to TRBD2. The CDR3 has 13 residues. The V gene's germline CDR1 is SQVTM and CDR2 ANQGSEA. J was trimmed by 5 bases and V by 6 bases; bases with no gene match: 8. CDR3: CSVRVSGGETQYF. CDR3 DNA sequence: TGCAGCGTGCGGGTCTCGGGGGGGGAGACCCAGTACTTC.

This chain links TRBV19 with TRBJ2-7, with 8 bases matching TRBD1. The CDR3 totals 15 residues. CDR1 is LNHDA, CDR2 SQIVND, per germline (reference sequence). The J segment lost 5 bases and the V segment lost 3 bases, leaving 9 bases of the junction unmatched. CDR3 DNA sequence: TGTGCCAGTAGTATTGGGTCAGGGGGCACGGACGAGCAGTACTTC. Its protein product is CASSIGSGGTDEQYF. The whole variable domain, filled in from reference TRBV19 and TRBJ2-7, reads DGGITQSPKYLFRKEGQNVTLSCEQNLNHDAMYWYRQDPGQGLRLIYYSQIVNDFQKGDIAEGYSVSREKKESFPLTVTSAQKNPTAFYLCASSIGSGGTDEQYFGPGTRLTVT.

The V gene is TRBV29-1, the J gene TRBJ2-3; possible D gene TRBD1, 6 bases. The CDR3 totals 13 residues. Germline V lookup: CDR1 SQVTM, CDR2 ANQGSEA. Trimming shortened V by 6 bases and J by 5 bases, and 15 bases separated the two germline ends. The DNA for the CDR3 is TGCAGCGTCGACGGACAGAGTGGAGATACGCAGTATTTT. Protein sequence: CSVDGQSGDTQYF.

For the CDR3, the DNA is TGTGCCAGCAGCTTAAGTCTAGCGGGAAACGAGCAGTACTTC. Translated: CASSLSLAGNEQYF. The chain joins TRBV7-6 to TRBJ2-7; TRBD2 agrees at 9 bases. Unmatched junction bases numbered 4, after V lost 2 bases and J lost 5 bases. Germline V gene sequence: CDR1 SGHVS, CDR2 FNYEAQ. This CDR3 comprises 14 residues.

The V call is TRBV14, the J call TRBJ2-3; D is uncertain. Germline-derived CDR1 and CDR2 are SGHDN and FVKESK. The CDR3 consists of 19 residues. Trimming took 1 base from V and 2 from J, leaving 22 bases between them. This CDR3 reads CASSQVQIGLSLSTDTQYF. The DNA of the CDR3 is TGTGCCAGCAGCCAAGTTCAAATCGGTCTATCTCTTTCCACAGATACGCAGTATTTT. The full variable domain, in which reference TRBV14 and TRBJ2-3 provide the parts outside the CDR3, is EAGVTQFPSHSVIEKGQTVTLRCDPISGHDNLYWYRRVMGKEIKFLLHFVKESKQDESGMPNNRFLAERTGGTYSTLKVQPAELEDSGVYFCASSQVQIGLSLSTDTQYFGPGTRLTVL.

The genes are TRBV6-5 and TRBJ1-3, with 7 bases that match TRBD1. Germline CDR1 and CDR2: MNHEY and SVGAGI. CDR3 length: 14 amino acids. V gave up 6 bases and J gave up 1 base; unmatched junction bases: 3. The CDR3 loop reads CASSPGGSGNTIYF. CDR3 bases: TGTGCCAGCAGCCCAGGGGGATCTGGAAACACCATATATTTT.

The chain is built from TRBV11-3 and TRBJ2-1, with TRBD1 matching over 9 bases. Germline trimming cut 5 bases from V and 0 bases from J; bases unmatched to any gene: 8. Germline CDR1 and CDR2: SGHNT and YENEEA. The CDR3 contains 17 residues. The CDR3: CASSRGDRESSYNEQFF. The CDR3 DNA sequence: TGTGCCAGCAGCAGGGGGGACAGGGAGAGCTCCTACAATGAGCAGTTCTTC.

This clone was seen only a few times. V usage is TRBV5-4 and J usage is TRBJ1-3; TRBD1 matches at 7 bases. The V and J ends lost 2 bases and 0 bases, in that order; junction bases with no gene match: 5. Germline lookup yields CDR1 SGHNT and CDR2 YYREEE (reference sequence). This CDR3 contains 16 residues. This CDR3 reads CASSLAGGISGNTIYF. CDR3 DNA: TGTGCCAGCAGCTTAGCAGGGGGAATCTCTGGAAACACCATATATTTT.

The V and J genes are TRBV19 and TRBJ1-6; D is unclear. V lost 5 bases to trimming and J lost 8 bases, with 13 bases between them. Per germline, CDR1 LNHDA and CDR2 SQIVND (reference sequence). CDR3 length: 14 residues. The CDR3 DNA follows: TGTGCCAGTAGTGTTGGGCAGACCCATTCACCCCTCCACTTT. This gives the protein CASSVGQTHSPLHF. The full variable domain, completed using reference TRBV19 and TRBJ1-6, is DGGITQSPKYLFRKEGQNVTLSCEQNLNHDAMYWYRQDPGQGLRLIYYSQIVNDFQKGDIAEGYSVSREKKESFPLTVTSAQKNPTAFYLCASSVGQTHSPLHFGNGTRLTVT.

This clone occurred a few times. V usage is TRBV5-1 and J usage is TRBJ1-1; 9 positions agree with TRBD1. CDR3 length: 17 amino acids. From germline, CDR1 is SGHRS and CDR2 YFSETQ. V dropped 3 bases and J dropped 5; count of bases not matched to a gene: 14. CDR3 residues: CASSSPPVGTGRTEAFF. CDR3 sequence (DNA): TGCGCCAGCAGCTCACCACCCGTCGGGACAGGGCGGACTGAAGCTTTCTTT. Full variable domain (rest looked up from reference TRBV5-1 and TRBJ1-1): KAGVTQTPRYLIKTRGQQVTLSCSPISGHRSVSWYQQTPGQGLQFLFEYFSETQRNKGNFPGRFSGRQFSNSRSEMNVSTLELGDSALYLCASSSPPVGTGRTEAFFGQGTRLTVV.

The chain combines TRBV28 with TRBJ2-5; unclear D gene. The J call is in doubt because the DNA end fits TRBJ2-7 better. CDR1 is MDHEN, CDR2 SYDVKM, per germline. The CDR3 spans 13 residues. The CDR3 region has the DNA TGTGCCAGCAGTTTAAGGCTAGGCTACGAGCAGTACTTC. This codes for CASSLRLGYEQYF.

In this sample, this clone turned up a few times. V and J are TRBV27 and TRBJ2-3; tentatively, D is TRBD2 (5 bases). This CDR3 is 14 amino acids long. The germline gives CDR1 MNHEY, CDR2 SMNVEV (reference sequence). The V gene lost 5 bases and the J gene lost 6 bases, with 15 bases spanning the gap. The CDR3 sequence is CASSLHPGVDTQYF. The CDR3, as DNA: TGTGCCAGCAGTCTCCATCCCGGGGTGGATACGCAGTATTTT.

The rearrangement links TRBV9 to TRBJ2-7; a possible D gene is TRBD2 (6 bases). CDR1 is SGDLS, CDR2 YYNGEE, per germline. The ends were cut back, 4 bases at V and 11 bases at J, with 16 bases in the middle. This CDR3 has 12 amino acids. CDR3 sequence (DNA): TGTGCCAGCAGCCCACAGCGGGCCGACGAGTACTTC. Protein: CASSPQRADEYF.

This clone has just a few counts. This chain links TRBV5-4 with TRBJ2-3; 7 bases map to TRBD1. CDR3 length: 14 residues. V lost 4 bases, J lost 4 bases, and 6 bases stayed unmatched. From germline, CDR1 is SGHNT and CDR2 YYREEE (reference sequence). The CDR3 sequence: CASSVGTESDTQYF. CDR3 bases: TGTGCCAGCAGCGTAGGGACAGAGTCAGATACGCAGTATTTT.

This clone was seen a few times. This chain joins TRBV18 and TRBJ2-1, with TRBD2 identical over 12 bases. CDR1 KGHSH and CDR2 LQKENI come from the germline V gene. With V trimmed by 1 base and J by 5 bases, 3 bases remained unmatched. The CDR3 is made up of 16 amino acids. CDR3 protein: CASSPRLAGAHNEQFF. DNA for the CDR3: TGTGCCAGCTCACCACGACTAGCGGGAGCTCACAATGAGCAGTTCTTC.

The rearrangement links TRBV15 to TRBJ2-5, with D possibly being TRBD1 (6 bases). V was trimmed by 0 bases and J by 2 bases, leaving 7 bases between them. The CDR3 has 14 residues. Looked up from germline, CDR1 is LNHNV and CDR2 is YYDKDF (reference sequence). The CDR3 nucleotides are TGTGCCACCAGCAGAGACGGACAGCAAGAGACCCAGTACTTC. As protein: CATSRDGQQETQYF.

To note about this clone: Distinct nucleotide sequences in the sample also encode this CDR3. The gene calls are TRBV4-1 and TRBJ2-1, with 10 positions matching TRBD1. The CDR3 length is 14 residues. Germline values: CDR1 MGHRA, CDR2 YSYEKL. Unmatched junction bases numbered 1, after V lost 4 bases and J lost 4 bases. In DNA form, the CDR3 reads TGCGCCAGCAGCCCGGGACAGGGGTACAATGAGCAGTTCTTC. Protein product: CASSPGQGYNEQFF.

The chain recombines TRBV4-2 with TRBJ2-1; D unresolved. V shed 1 base and J shed 9 bases, with 16 bases lying between them. The CDR3 is 15 amino acids. Germline loops: CDR1 LGHNA, CDR2 YNFKEQ. The CDR3 sequence: CASSQAPQFVGEQFF. The CDR3 nucleotides read TGTGCCAGCAGCCAAGCACCTCAATTTGTCGGTGAGCAGTTCTTC.

This clone has only one observation. The rearrangement links TRBV7-9 to TRBJ2-5; the match to TRBD1 covers 12 bases. The J call may be incorrect, as the DNA end agrees better with TRBJ2-7. This CDR3 has 19 residues. CDR1 SEHNR and CDR2 FQNEAQ come from the germline V gene (reference sequence). DNA of the CDR3: TGTGCCAGCAGCTCACTGCTTAACCCGGGACAGGGGGCCACCTACGAGCAGTACTTC. Translated, it gives CASSSLLNPGQGATYEQYF.

V gene TRBV4-1 combines with J gene TRBJ1-2; TRBD1 aligns across 8 bases. The V gene's germline CDR1 is MGHRA and CDR2 YSYEKL. CDR3 length: 14 amino acids. Trimming cost V 2 bases and J 4 bases; bases outside gene matches: 3. CDR3 sequence (DNA): TGCGCCAGCAGCCAACGGACAGGGACCTATGGCTACACCTTC. Translation gives CASSQRTGTYGYTF.

CDR3 DNA: TGCGCCAGCAGCCCGGGGACTAATATCCTGAATGAGCAGTTCTTC. Its protein product is CASSPGTNILNEQFF. This chain links TRBV5-1 with TRBJ2-1, with TRBD2 matching over 7 bases. CDR1 is SGHRS and CDR2 is YFSETQ in the germline V gene. The CDR3 sequence is 15 residues long. V lost 4 bases, J lost 7 bases, and 11 bases stayed unmatched.

In this sample, this clone turned up a few times. The chain is built from TRBV27 and TRBJ2-7; 9 nucleotides align to TRBD2. Germline-derived CDR1 and CDR2 are MNHEY and SMNVEV (reference sequence). CDR3 length: 15 amino acids. Trimming at V came to 5 bases and at J to 6 bases, leaving 11 bases not matched to a gene. Here the CDR3 DNA reads TGTGCCAGCAGTGAAGAGGGCGGGGGGGCTGGCGAGCAGTACTTC. Protein: CASSEEGGGAGEQYF.

In its sample, this clone was seen a few times. The chain employs TRBV4-3 and TRBJ1-1; D is uncertain. Germline-derived CDR1 and CDR2 are LGHNA and YSLEER. V gave up 1 base and J gave up 12 bases, with 15 bases separating them. This CDR3 is 13 amino acids long. The CDR3 DNA reads TGCGCCAGCAGCCAAGTACTTGCTGGCGGGCCTTTCTTT. It is translated as CASSQVLAGGPFF.

This clone was seen only once. This chain links TRBV10-3 with TRBJ2-3, with D perhaps TRBD1 (7 bases). From germline, CDR1 is ENHRY and CDR2 SYGVKD. This CDR3 contains 12 residues. V lost 5 bases and J 6 bases, leaving 9 bases between the germline ends. The CDR3 here is CAISPGGDTQYF. The CDR3 coding sequence is TGTGCCATCAGTCCAGGGGGGGATACGCAGTATTTT.

The rearrangement uses TRBV7-9 and TRBJ1-2; 9 bases agree with TRBD1. Looked up from germline, CDR1 is SEHNR and CDR2 is FQNEAQ (reference sequence). This CDR3 contains 13 residues. Losses at the gene ends were 0 bases for V and 13 bases for J; bases not matched to a gene: 6. The CDR3 DNA reads TGTGCCAGCAGCTTAGCGGGGGACAGGGAAAGCACCTTC. Its translation: CASSLAGDRESTF.

This sequence joins TRBV6-6 and TRBJ2-3, with 10 positions matching TRBD1. The CDR3 contains 16 residues. J was trimmed by 5 bases and V by 5 bases; bases with no gene match: 10. CDR1 is MNHNY and CDR2 is SVGAGI in the germline V gene (reference sequence). The CDR3 nucleotides read TGTGCCAGCAGTAAACCGGGACAGGGGATTATAGATACGCAGTATTTT. Its translation is CASSKPGQGIIDTQYF.

The chain joins TRBV28 to TRBJ1-2; 7 bases map to TRBD1. After removal of 4 bases from V and 4 bases from J, the junction contained 9 bases not matched to a gene. The CDR3 is made up of 15 amino acids. CDR1 and CDR2 from the germline V gene are MDHEN and SYDVKM. CDR3 in amino acids: CASSSGGQTSYGYTF. In DNA form, the CDR3 reads TGTGCCAGCAGTTCTGGGGGACAGACAAGCTATGGCTACACCTTC.

V gene TRBV4-2 combines with J gene TRBJ2-5, with 11 positions matching TRBD2. Gene TRBJ2-7 matches the end of the DNA better, so the J call may be wrong. The CDR3 runs 17 residues. The V gene's germline CDR1 is LGHNA and CDR2 YNFKEQ. CDR3 residues: CASSQAPVASGGNEQYF. Written as DNA, the CDR3 is TGTGCCAGCAGCCAAGCCCCGGTGGCTAGCGGGGGGAACGAGCAGTACTTC.

The chain uses TRBV2 and TRBJ1-6; D not certain. The CDR3 contains 15 residues. Germline CDR1 and CDR2: SNHLY and FYNNEI. The V end was cut by 0 bases, the J end by 10 bases, with 13 bases between. The CDR3 region has the DNA TGTGCCAGCAGTGAAGCCACTGGCAGGTCCTCACCCCTCCACTTT. This sequence encodes CASSEATGRSSPLHF.